Sequencing of this T cell receptor (beta chain) was carried out in a study of blood T cell repertoires in COVID-19 (dated by TCRdb to the early 2020s). For the study in its entirety: Samples covering the acute and convalescent phases of COVID-19 were provided by collaborators in the United States, Italy and Spain. The prospective study material was composed of cDNA or gDNA derived from T cells, B-cell-depleted T cells, or PBMCs. Deeply sampled blood TCRbeta repertoires from subjects exposed to, actively infected with, or recovered from COVID-19 were included in the dataset. The repertoires were released in a freely available public database intended as a resource for research on the immune response to SARS-CoV-2. Samples were obtained from the ongoing ImmuneRACE study (first 160 participants) and from 1,254 subjects provided by 6 global collaborators. A de-identified subject ID, COVID-19 status, age in years and sex were almost always included in the sample metadata. Where available, HLA class I and class II types were taken from metadata supplied by the sample provider and were not determined by assay-based typing.

The immunoSEQ Assay, a bias-controlled multiplex PCR, was used to amplify TCRbeta CDR3 regions from genomic DNA. The authors' analysis ran thus. The number of nucleated cells in each sample was estimated by amplification of reference gene primers within the assay. To quantify the absolute abundance of each unique TCRbeta CDR3 rearrangement, sequence reads were collapsed and filtered. For each sample, productive Simpson clonality was calculated as the square root of Simpson's diversity index across productive rearrangements. What TCRdb holds here is the immuneACCESS table cut down to in-frame rearrangements. Part of the clones is not present; checked against another copy, under half of the missing clones reflect an unresolved V gene, and the others are unexplained. V, J and clone size were drawn from that table, and D and trimming were deduced from the DNA. Within this sample are 350,000 to 550,000 clones, with about 90% of them counted one time only. Together, the top ten hold approximately 2% of the sample.

Of note for this clone: What this receptor recognizes is not known. Nothing much larger sits one base from this clone, and base qualities are not available.

Study-wide findings and limitations: The quantity of clinical and demographic metadata differed by source and by participant and was supplied without curation.

Participants in the prospective study were enrolled through a virtual design, were aged about 18 to 100 years, and lived in 24 United States geographic areas. In the prospective study, participants were assigned to cohorts based on the clinical history participants reported in a screening survey and a study questionnaire. Mobile phlebotomists in the prospective study collected whole blood, serum and a nasopharyngeal or oropharyngeal swab from every participant. Additional blood draws and questionnaires over an approximately 2-month period could optionally be provided by prospective study participants. Prospective study blood samples were shipped either frozen or at room temperature before DNA extraction. Sequencing was carried out using PBMCs or T cells enriched from blood (not recorded which). This receptor was obtained from a woman aged 18-29 years with acute COVID-19.

The nucleotide sequence reads TGTGCCAGCAGTGCCGTCGTTACAGGGACTGGGGCCAACGTCCTGACTTTC. Its translation is CASSAVVTGTGANVLTF. The V and J genes are TRBV6-1 and TRBJ2-6; tentative D gene TRBD1, with 6 bases matching. Trimming costs V 4 bases and J 2 bases, and their ends lie 15 bases apart. Based on the germline V gene, the CDR1 and CDR2 sequences are MNHNS and SASEGT. The CDR3, from cysteine to phenylalanine, totals 17 residues. CDR3 DNA is the only sequence kept; it has 51 bases, read in frame from the first base.